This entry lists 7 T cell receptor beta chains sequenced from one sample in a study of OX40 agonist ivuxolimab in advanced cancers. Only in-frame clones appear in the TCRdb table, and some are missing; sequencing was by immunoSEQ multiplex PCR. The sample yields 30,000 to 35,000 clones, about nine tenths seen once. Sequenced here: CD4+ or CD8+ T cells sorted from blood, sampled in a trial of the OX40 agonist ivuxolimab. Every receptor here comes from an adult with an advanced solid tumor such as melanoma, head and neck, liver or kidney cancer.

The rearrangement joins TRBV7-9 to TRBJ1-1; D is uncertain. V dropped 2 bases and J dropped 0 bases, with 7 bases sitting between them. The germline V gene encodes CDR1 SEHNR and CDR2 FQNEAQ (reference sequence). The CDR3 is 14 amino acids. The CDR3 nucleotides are TGTGCCAGCAGCTTATACGGGGTGAACACTGAAGCTTTCTTT. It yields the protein CASSLYGVNTEAFF.

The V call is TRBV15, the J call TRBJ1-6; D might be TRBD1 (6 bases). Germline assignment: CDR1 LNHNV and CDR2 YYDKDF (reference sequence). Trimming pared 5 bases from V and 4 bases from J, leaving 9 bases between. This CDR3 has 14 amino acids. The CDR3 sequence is CATSRQGYNSPLHF. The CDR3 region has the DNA TGTGCCACCAGCCGCCAGGGGTATAATTCACCCCTCCACTTT.

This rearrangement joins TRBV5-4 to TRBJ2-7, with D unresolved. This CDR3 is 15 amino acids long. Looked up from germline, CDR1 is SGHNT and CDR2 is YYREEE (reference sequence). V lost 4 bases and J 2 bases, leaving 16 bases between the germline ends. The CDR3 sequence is CASSPGSEPTYEQYF. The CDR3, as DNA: TGTGCCAGCAGCCCTGGATCGGAGCCTACCTACGAGCAGTACTTC.

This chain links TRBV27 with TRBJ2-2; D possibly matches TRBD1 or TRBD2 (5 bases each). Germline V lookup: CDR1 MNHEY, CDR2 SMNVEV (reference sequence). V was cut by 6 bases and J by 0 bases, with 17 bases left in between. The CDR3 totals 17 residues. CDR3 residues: CASRPYSGDANTGELFF. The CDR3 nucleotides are TGTGCCAGCAGACCCTACTCCGGGGACGCGAACACCGGGGAGCTGTTTTTT.

CDR3 DNA: TGTGCCAGCAGCTCACGGACAGAGGGGGAGACCCAGTACTTC. Translating it yields CASSSRTEGETQYF. This chain uses TRBV7-2 with TRBJ2-5, with D possibly matching TRBD1 (6 bases). V was cut by 4 bases and J by 5 bases, with 14 bases left in between. Germline V CDR1 and CDR2: SGHTA, FQGNSA. This CDR3 has 14 amino acids.

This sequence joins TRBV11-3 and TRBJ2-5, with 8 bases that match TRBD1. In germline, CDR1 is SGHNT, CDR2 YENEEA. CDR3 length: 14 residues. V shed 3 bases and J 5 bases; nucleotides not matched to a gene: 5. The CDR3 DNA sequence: TGTGCCAGCAGCTTGGGACAGGCCCCGGAGACCCAGTACTTC. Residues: CASSLGQAPETQYF.

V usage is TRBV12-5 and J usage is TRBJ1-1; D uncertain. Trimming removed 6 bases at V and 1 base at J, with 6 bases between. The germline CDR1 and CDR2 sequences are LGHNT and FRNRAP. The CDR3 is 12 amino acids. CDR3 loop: CASGPGNTEAFF. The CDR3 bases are TGTGCTAGTGGCCCGGGGAACACTGAAGCTTTCTTT.